The 17 T cell receptor beta chains reported below all come from one sample, sequenced in a study of cytomegalovirus exposure and HLA in healthy donors. TCRdb keeps only in-frame clones here, not all; method: immunoSEQ multiplex PCR. The sample lists some 98,000 clones, around 90% occurring once. Specimen: PBMCs. These receptors came from a woman aged 25-40 years in good health and CMV-seronegative.

The chain recombines TRBV6-5 with TRBJ2-7; maybe TRBD2 (6 bases). The length of the CDR3 is 14 residues. Germline V gene sequence: CDR1 MNHEY, CDR2 SVGAGI. Trimming stripped 0 bases from V and 7 bases from J, with 13 bases between. CDR3 in amino acids: CASSYSGTVREQYF. CDR3 coding DNA: TGTGCCAGCAGTTACTCGGGGACTGTGCGAGAGCAGTACTTC.

J is TRBJ2-2 and V is TRBV28, with 8 positions matching TRBD2. Germline loops: CDR1 MDHEN, CDR2 SYDVKM. This CDR3 comprises 15 residues. J lost 4 bases, V lost 5 bases, and 6 bases had no gene match. The CDR3 DNA sequence: TGTGCCAGCAGTCCACTAGCGGAGGTCACCGGGGAGCTGTTTTTT. Its translation is CASSPLAEVTGELFF.

This chain joins TRBV2 and TRBJ2-6; no clear D gene. The ends were cut back, 7 bases at V and 3 bases at J, with 7 bases in the middle. The CDR3 is 13 residues long. The V gene's germline CDR1 is SNHLY and CDR2 FYNNEI. The CDR3 reads CASTQYGANVLTF. CDR3 sequence (DNA): TGTGCCAGCACGCAGTATGGGGCCAACGTCCTGACTTTC.

The chain uses TRBV18 and TRBJ2-4; 10 bases agree with TRBD1. Per the germline V gene, CDR1 is KGHSH and CDR2 is LQKENI. CDR3 length equals 17 residues. J gave up 6 bases and V 1 base, and 9 bases lay outside the gene matches. The CDR3 sequence: CASSPLALTGGLNIQYF. CDR3 coding DNA: TGTGCCAGCTCACCACTTGCCTTGACAGGGGGCCTAAACATTCAGTACTTC.

The chain links TRBV28 to TRBJ1-2; 10 bases fit TRBD1. The CDR3 loop spans 14 amino acids. The V segment lost 6 bases and the J segment 8 bases; nucleotides outside the gene matches: 9. Per the germline V gene, CDR1 is MDHEN and CDR2 is SYDVKM. CDR3 sequence reads: CASSSGTGVGGYTF. The DNA for the CDR3 is TGTGCCAGCAGCTCGGGGACAGGGGTGGGCGGCTACACCTTC.

This sequence joins TRBV10-3 and TRBJ1-4; D not resolved. V lost 3 bases and J lost 7, with 15 bases in between. CDR1 and CDR2 from the germline V gene are ENHRY and SYGVKD. The CDR3 is 15 residues long. This CDR3 reads CAISEREGGREKLFF. CDR3 DNA: TGTGCCATCAGTGAAAGAGAGGGAGGCCGTGAAAAACTGTTTTTT.

The rearrangement uses TRBV2 and TRBJ2-1; maybe TRBD2 (5 bases). This CDR3 has 11 amino acids. CDR1 SNHLY and CDR2 FYNNEI come from the germline V gene. CDR3 nucleotide sequence: TGTGCTACACGGGGTTACAATGAGCAGTTCTTC. Translated, it gives CATRGYNEQFF.

This chain links TRBV27 with TRBJ1-1; weak D call: TRBD1 (6 bases). Germline CDR1 and CDR2: MNHEY and SMNVEV (reference sequence). Trimming took 5 bases from V and 3 from J, leaving 13 bases between them. The CDR3 is 14 amino acids. The CDR3 coding sequence is TGTGCCAGCAGTCGCACAGGGCACGACACTGAAGCTTTCTTT. This sequence encodes CASSRTGHDTEAFF.

The CDR3 loop is CASSERYRGRNEKLFF. The CDR3, as DNA: TGTGCCAGCAGCGAACGATACAGGGGGCGGAATGAAAAACTGTTTTTT. This chain uses TRBV13 with TRBJ1-4; 9 bases match TRBD1. In germline, CDR1 is PRHDT, CDR2 FYEKMQ (reference sequence). This CDR3 has 16 amino acids. Trimming at V came to 5 bases and at J to 5 bases, leaving 9 bases not matched to a gene. Variable domain in full (rest from reference TRBV13 and TRBJ1-4): AAGVIQSPRHLIKEKRETATLKCYPIPRHDTVYWYQQGPGQDPQFLISFYEKMQSDKGSIPDRFSAQQFSDYHSELNMSSLELGDSALYFCASSERYRGRNEKLFFGSGTQLSVL.

The chain has TRBV6-5 and TRBJ2-2; D is possibly TRBD2 (5 bases). Trimming removed 0 bases at V and 7 bases at J, with 9 bases between. Germline V CDR1 and CDR2: MNHEY, SVGAGI. This CDR3 has 14 residues. The CDR3 sequence is CASSYSRTYGELFF. The CDR3 DNA reads TGTGCCAGCAGTTACTCCAGGACTTACGGGGAGCTGTTTTTT.

This chain connects TRBV18 to TRBJ2-7; tentatively, D is TRBD1 (6 bases). The length of the CDR3 is 15 residues. Per germline, CDR1 KGHSH and CDR2 LQKENI. V dropped 1 base and J dropped 7 bases, with 17 bases sitting between them. CDR3 residues: CASSPLSPRGQEQYF. The CDR3 DNA is TGTGCCAGCTCACCACTCTCCCCCAGGGGCCAGGAGCAGTACTTC. The whole variable domain, remainder taken from reference TRBV18 and TRBJ2-7, is NAGVMQNPRHLVRRRGQEARLRCSPMKGHSHVYWYRQLPEEGLKFMVYLQKENIIDESGMPKERFSAEFPKEGPSILRIQQVVRGDSAAYFCASSPLSPRGQEQYFGPGTRLTVT.

J is TRBJ2-3 and V is TRBV5-1, with 12 positions matching TRBD2. Losses at the gene ends were 0 bases for V and 3 bases for J; bases not matched to a gene: 14. Per the germline V gene, CDR1 is SGHRS and CDR2 is YFSETQ. This CDR3 has 20 residues. CDR3 DNA: TGCGCCAGCAGCTTGGGTCACACTAGCGGGAGGAAAGGGAAAACAGATACGCAGTATTTT. Translation: CASSLGHTSGRKGKTDTQYF.

This sequence joins TRBV28 and TRBJ2-5, with D maybe TRBD2 (6 bases). The CDR3 consists of 16 residues. CDR1 and CDR2 from the germline V gene are MDHEN and SYDVKM. V was cut by 10 bases and J by 1 base, with 22 bases left in between. CDR3 bases: TGTGCCACCGGGGGAGCGCTAGCGAGGTCCCAAGAGACCCAGTACTTC. It specifies CATGGALARSQETQYF.

The chain carries TRBV5-1 and TRBJ2-3; TRBD2 aligns across 8 bases. V trimming: 0 bases; J trimming: 4 bases; junction bases outside the gene matches: 13. Germline-derived CDR1 and CDR2 are SGHRS and YFSETQ. CDR3 length equals 18 residues. The CDR3 protein is CASSLAGGSGSSPDTQYF. DNA of the CDR3: TGCGCCAGCAGCTTGGCCGGGGGGAGCGGGAGCTCCCCAGATACGCAGTATTTT.

This clone was recorded a few times. In the same sample, other DNA sequences code for this CDR3. This sequence joins TRBV10-3 and TRBJ1-2; TRBD1 might be the D (5 bases). Germline CDR1 reads ENHRY; CDR2 reads SYGVKD. This CDR3 spans 12 amino acids. V dropped 11 bases and J dropped 2 bases, with 12 bases sitting between them. CDR3 DNA: TGTGCCGCACTCCGGGGGAACTATGGCTACACCTTC. It translates to CAALRGNYGYTF.

This clone was detected once. J is TRBJ2-3 and V is TRBV25-1; TRBD1 aligns across 8 bases. V lost 5 bases to trimming and J lost 1 base; unmatched junction nucleotides: 5. Germline CDR1 reads MGHDK; CDR2 reads SYGVNS. The CDR3 runs 15 residues. The CDR3 reads CASSNRQGRTDTQYF. The CDR3 region has the DNA TGTGCCAGCAGTAACAGACAGGGGCGCACAGATACGCAGTATTTT. Combining the CDR3 with reference TRBV25-1 and TRBJ2-3 gives the whole variable domain EADIYQTPRYLVIGTGKKITLECSQTMGHDKMYWYQQDPGMELHLIHYSYGVNSTEKGDLSSESTVSRIRTEHFPLTLESARPSHTSQYLCASSNRQGRTDTQYFGPGTRLTVL.

V usage is TRBV19 and J usage is TRBJ1-2, with 7 bases aligning to TRBD1. J was trimmed by 3 bases and V by 3 bases; bases with no gene match: 7. The CDR3 runs 15 residues. Per germline, CDR1 LNHDA and CDR2 SQIVND (reference sequence). This chain's CDR3 is CASSMGTVAHYGYTF. Written as DNA, the CDR3 is TGTGCCAGTAGTATGGGGACAGTGGCCCACTATGGCTACACCTTC.